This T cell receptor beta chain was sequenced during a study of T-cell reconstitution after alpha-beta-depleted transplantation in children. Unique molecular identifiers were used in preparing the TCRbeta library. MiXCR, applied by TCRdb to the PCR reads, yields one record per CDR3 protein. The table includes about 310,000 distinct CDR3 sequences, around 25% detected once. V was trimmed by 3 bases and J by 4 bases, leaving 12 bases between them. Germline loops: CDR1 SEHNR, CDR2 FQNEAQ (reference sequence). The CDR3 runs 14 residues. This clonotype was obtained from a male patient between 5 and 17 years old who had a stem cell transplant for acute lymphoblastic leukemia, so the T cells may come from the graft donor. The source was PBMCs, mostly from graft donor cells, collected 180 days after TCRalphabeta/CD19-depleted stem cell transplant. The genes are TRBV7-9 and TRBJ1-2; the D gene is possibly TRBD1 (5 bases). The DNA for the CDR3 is TGTGCCAGCAGCTTCCCCGGGACCTCCTATGGCTACACCTTC. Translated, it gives CASSFPGTSYGYTF.